The clone carrying this T cell receptor beta chain has just a few counts. The antigen is not known. The data were obtained in a study of T cells after yellow fever vaccination. Study in general: The fractions with low cell numbers were processed using SMART-Seq v4 Ultra Low Input. Study results and caveats: Booster sampling recovered most clones from primary vaccination (approximately 96% CD4, just over 85% CD8).

Germline loops: CDR1 LGHNT, CDR2 FRNRAP. There are 15 residues in the CDR3. V dropped 6 bases and J dropped 8; count of bases not matched to a gene: 13. Conversion of TCR transcripts into cDNA relied on 5'RACE template switching, which added a universal primer site and UMIs. A single record per CDR3 protein comes from TCRdb applying MiXCR to the 5' RACE reads. The top ten hold under 40% of the sample, which has 100,000 to 150,000 distinct CDR3 sequences, over 8% seen once. This clonotype was obtained from a young man who received the YFV17D yellow fever vaccine. The V gene is TRBV12-5, the J gene TRBJ2-1; TRBD1 matches at 7 bases. The source was CD8+ T cells sorted from PBMCs, collected on the day of the yellow fever booster vaccination. This chain's CDR3 is CASGAGTVKEDEQFF. The CDR3 region has the DNA TGTGCTAGTGGGGCCGGGACAGTGAAGGAAGATGAGCAGTTCTTC.